These T cell receptor beta chains were read from a single sample in a study of cytomegalovirus exposure and HLA in healthy donors. Sequencing used immunoSEQ multiplex PCR; TCRdb keeps in-frame clones, though not all of them. The table lists 150,000 to 200,000 clones, roughly 65% of them singletons. What was sequenced was PBMCs. The receptors shown here come from a woman aged 18 to 35 in good health and CMV-seropositive. CDR3s include the opening cysteine and the closing phenylalanine or tryptophan. The D gene is left open where the match is weak. Rows may omit the clone size; those that give it use once, few, many or a size class.

TRBJ1-3	TRBV15	.	.	15	CATSRGGTGGNTIYF	TGTGCCACCAGCAGAGGAGGAACAGGGGGAAACACCATATATTTT
TRBJ2-7	TRBV27	TRBD2	.	17	CASSPPRLAGGTYEQYF	TGTGCCAGCAGTCCACCTCGCCTAGCGGGGGGCACCTACGAGCAGTACTTC
TRBJ2-5	TRBV29-1	TRBD1	.	15	CSVQKGFRGMETQYF	TGCAGCGTCCAAAAGGGTTTCAGGGGGATGGAGACCCAGTACTTC
TRBJ2-1	TRBV28	.	once	13	CASRIRFGVEQFF	TGTGCCAGCAGAATTAGGTTCGGGGTTGAGCAGTTCTTC
TRBJ2-1	TRBV2	TRBD1	few	16	CASSDNPGQENNEQFF	TGTGCCAGCAGTGACAATCCCGGACAGGAAAACAATGAGCAGTTCTTC
TRBJ2-1	TRBV7-3	.	once	15	CASSLDSSSYNEQFF	TGTGCCAGCAGCCTCGACTCGAGCTCCTACAATGAGCAGTTCTTC
TRBJ1-2	TRBV30	.	few	14	CAWSAIGQFYGYTF	TGTGCCTGGAGCGCCATTGGACAGTTTTATGGCTACACCTTC
TRBJ1-6	TRBV25-1	.	.	14	CASSEGGLISPLHF	TGTGCCAGCAGTGAAGGGGGCCTAATTTCACCCCTCCACTTT
TRBJ2-3	TRBV7-9	TRBD2	.	15	CASSSERGQKDTQYF	TGTGCCAGCAGCTCTGAGCGGGGGCAAAAAGATACGCAGTATTTT
TRBJ2-1	TRBV7-8	.	.	15	CASSPGRTSYNEQFF	TGTGCCAGCAGCCCCGGAAGGACTTCCTACAATGAGCAGTTCTTC
TRBJ2-5	TRBV2	.	.	17	CASSETTSGVQQGTQYF	TGTGCCAGCAGTGAAACCACAAGCGGGGTCCAACAGGGGACCCAGTACTTC
TRBJ1-6	TRBV7-9	.	.	12	CASSIPRGSLHF	TGTGCCAGCAGCATCCCCAGGGGTTCCCTCCACTTT
TRBJ2-5	TRBV19	TRBD2	.	11	CSGGSPETQYF	TGTAGCGGGGGGTCCCCAGAGACCCAGTACTTC
TRBJ2-1	TRBV7-2	TRBD1	few	13	CASSFDRANEQFF	TGTGCCAGCAGCTTCGACAGGGCCAATGAGCAGTTCTTC
TRBJ2-3	TRBV5-1	TRBD2	.	15	CASSPGTSGSDTQYF	TGCGCCAGCAGCCCCGGGACTAGCGGTTCAGATACGCAGTATTTT
TRBJ1-1	TRBV28	TRBD1	.	14	CASTLSGTGGLAFF	TGTGCCAGCACCCTATCAGGGACAGGGGGCTTAGCTTTCTTT
TRBJ2-7	TRBV29-1	.	.	13	CSVSAGVPLEQYF	TGCAGCGTGTCAGCCGGAGTACCCCTCGAGCAGTACTTC
TRBJ2-1	TRBV6-6	.	.	14	CASTPGSLYNEQFF	TGTGCCAGCACCCCCGGGAGCCTCTACAATGAGCAGTTCTTC
TRBJ1-1	TRBV29-1	TRBD1	.	14	CSGLPGQENTEAFF	TGCAGCGGATTACCGGGACAGGAGAACACTGAAGCTTTCTTT
TRBJ2-5	TRBV5-4	.	.	14	CASSPTALGETQYF	TGTGCCAGCAGCCCGACAGCCTTAGGAGAGACCCAGTACTTC
TRBJ1-5	TRBV11-2	.	.	13	CASSLELGQPQHF	TGTGCCAGCAGCTTAGAGCTAGGCCAGCCCCAGCATTTT
TRBJ1-1	TRBV18	.	few	15	CASSPPGRRNTEAFF	TGTGCCAGCTCACCACCAGGGAGGAGGAACACTGAAGCTTTCTTT
TRBJ2-5	TRBV29-1	TRBD2	.	13	CSVGSGGTETQYF	TGCAGCGTTGGTAGCGGGGGGACAGAGACCCAGTACTTC
TRBJ1-1	TRBV18	TRBD1	.	16	CASSSDRVPMNTEAFF	TGTGCCAGCTCAAGCGACAGGGTGCCCATGAACACTGAAGCTTTCTTT
TRBJ1-5	TRBV23-1	.	.	14	CASSHARGGQPQHF	TGCGCCAGCAGTCACGCAAGGGGGGGTCAGCCCCAGCATTTT
TRBJ1-2	TRBV19	TRBD1	.	13	CASSIQGVLGYTF	TGTGCCAGTAGTATCCAGGGGGTTCTCGGCTACACCTTC
TRBJ1-2	TRBV7-8	.	.	14	CASSSGQLLYGYTF	TGTGCCAGCAGCTCAGGACAGCTCCTCTATGGCTACACCTTC
TRBJ2-7	TRBV7-2	TRBD2	once	15	CASSLDVAGGREQYF	TGTGCCAGCAGCTTAGATGTAGCGGGGGGGCGGGAGCAGTACTTC
TRBJ1-2	TRBV27	.	.	13	CASSLAVNYGYTF	TGTGCCAGCAGTTTAGCAGTAAACTATGGCTACACCTTC